The next 25 T cell receptor beta chains were all read from a single sample in a study of high-grade serous ovarian cancer treatment subgroups. Tumor tissue was taken before any definitive surgery or chemotherapy was given. Produced via immunoSEQ multiplex PCR; TCRdb's table is partial and in-frame only. The table has 19,000 or so clones, about 75% seen once; the top ten hold approximately 6.4%. Sequencing used tumor tissue. These receptor sequences come from a human donor with high-grade serous ovarian cancer.

The chain links TRBV7-9 to TRBJ2-1; 12 bases are shared with TRBD2. The V segment lost 1 base and the J segment 3 bases; nucleotides outside the gene matches: 4. The CDR3 has 17 residues. The germline V gene has CDR1 SEHNR and CDR2 FQNEAQ (reference sequence). The CDR3 DNA sequence: TGTGCCAGCAGCTTAGGGCTAGCGGGAGGGGGCTACAATGAGCAGTTCTTC. It encodes CASSLGLAGGGYNEQFF.

The rearrangement uses TRBV7-2 and TRBJ1-2; D is perhaps TRBD1 (6 bases). Germline values: CDR1 SGHTA, CDR2 FQGNSA. CDR3 length: 14 amino acids. V lost 0 bases, J lost 4 bases, and 9 bases lay in between. The CDR3 here is CASSLAQGSYGYTF. The CDR3 nucleotides are TGTGCCAGCAGCTTAGCGCAGGGGAGCTATGGCTACACCTTC. Filled out from reference TRBV7-2 and TRBJ1-2, the complete variable domain reads GAGVSQSPSNKVTEKGKDVELRCDPISGHTALYWYRQSLGQGLEFLIYFQGNSAPDKSGLPSDRFSAERTGGSVSTLTIQRTQQEDSAVYLCASSLAQGSYGYTFGSGTRLTVV.

V is TRBV18 and J is TRBJ1-2; 8 bases fit TRBD1. Trimming at V came to 3 bases and at J to 4 bases, leaving 7 bases not matched to a gene. CDR1 KGHSH and CDR2 LQKENI come from the germline V gene. This CDR3 has 15 residues. DNA for the CDR3: TGTGCCAGCTCACCCGGGACAGGCAATCGCTATGGCTACACCTTC. Its translation is CASSPGTGNRYGYTF.

This clone was picked up one time. This chain links TRBV14 with TRBJ2-7; D is unresolved. V was clipped by 4 bases and J by 2 bases, with 9 bases between them. Germline V CDR1 and CDR2: SGHDN, FVKESK. The CDR3 extends over 13 amino acids. The CDR3 DNA reads as TGTGCCAGCAGCCCCAGGACCGCCTACGAGCAGTACTTC. It yields the protein CASSPRTAYEQYF.

This clone occurred a few times. The V and J genes are TRBV30 and TRBJ2-3, with D possibly being TRBD2 (6 bases). The CDR3 spans 12 residues. Germline V lookup: CDR1 GTSNPN, CDR2 SVGIG (reference sequence). With 5 bases removed from V and 3 bases from J, the gap between germline ends came to 9 bases. CDR3: CAWETSTDTQYF. CDR3 in DNA: TGTGCCTGGGAGACTAGTACAGATACGCAGTATTTT.

This clone was observed a single time. The chain combines TRBV7-2 with TRBJ2-2; perhaps TRBD2 as D (7 bases). V was shortened by 1 base and J by 0 bases, with 9 bases between the two germline ends. The CDR3 spans 16 residues. Germline V gene lookup returns CDR1 SGHTA and CDR2 FQGNSA. The CDR3 protein is CASSLGGGANTGELFF. The DNA of the CDR3 is TGTGCCAGCAGCTTAGGGGGGGGCGCGAACACCGGGGAGCTGTTTTTT.

The chain couples TRBV28 to TRBJ1-1, with TRBD1 as a possible D gene (6 bases). This CDR3 is built from 14 residues. The V end was cut by 8 bases, the J end by 4 bases, with 17 bases between. Germline CDR1 is MDHEN and CDR2 is SYDVKM. The CDR3 sequence is CASCPNRGATEAFF. The CDR3 DNA reads TGTGCCAGCTGCCCGAATAGGGGGGCCACTGAAGCTTTCTTT.

The chain has TRBV5-6 and TRBJ2-5; the D is unclear. This CDR3 is 11 amino acids long. Trimming removed 4 bases from V and 1 base from J, with 2 bases in between. Germline loops: CDR1 SGHDT, CDR2 YYEEEE. CDR3 region: CASSAQETQYF. CDR3 coding DNA: TGTGCCAGCAGCGCCCAAGAGACCCAGTACTTC.

V usage is TRBV9 and J usage is TRBJ2-7, with D perhaps matching TRBD2 (6 bases). V was trimmed by 3 bases and J by 0 bases, leaving 10 bases between them. This CDR3 comprises 14 residues. Germline assignment: CDR1 SGDLS and CDR2 YYNGEE. CDR3: CASSEGGVSYEQYF. DNA of the CDR3: TGTGCCAGCAGCGAGGGCGGGGTCTCCTACGAGCAGTACTTC. Supplemented by reference TRBV9 and TRBJ2-7, the full variable domain reads DSGVTQTPKHLITATGQRVTLRCSPRSGDLSVYWYQQSLDQGLQFLIQYYNGEERAKGNILERFSAQQFPDLHSELNLSSLELGDSALYFCASSEGGVSYEQYFGPGTRLTVT.

With respect to this clone: Other DNA sequences within the sample encode an identical CDR3. The genes are TRBV30 and TRBJ2-3; 7 bases agree with TRBD2. The CDR3 has 14 amino acids. The J segment lost 1 base and the V segment lost 0 bases, leaving 1 base of the junction unmatched. Germline CDR1 GTSNPN, CDR2 SVGIG (reference sequence). Written as DNA, the CDR3 is TGTGCCTGGAGTGTAGCGGGACGCACAGATACGCAGTATTTT. Amino acids: CAWSVAGRTDTQYF. Full variable domain (outside the CDR3, taken from reference TRBV30 and TRBJ2-3): SQTIHQWPATLVQPVGSPLSLECTVEGTSNPNLYWYRQAAGRGLQLLFYSVGIGQISSEVPQNLSASRPQDRQFILSSKKLLLSDSGFYLCAWSVAGRTDTQYFGPGTRLTVL.

The chain couples TRBV14 to TRBJ1-1; D is possibly TRBD1 (5 bases). Germline-derived CDR1 and CDR2 are SGHDN and FVKESK. V was cut by 2 bases and J by 5 bases, with 9 bases left in between. The CDR3 extends over 13 amino acids. This CDR3 is CASSQWGSTEAFF. For the CDR3, the DNA is TGTGCCAGCAGCCAATGGGGGAGTACTGAAGCTTTCTTT.

The rearrangement links TRBV4-1 to TRBJ2-1; weak D call: TRBD1 (6 bases). V lost 4 bases to trimming and J lost 0 bases, with 10 bases between them. The CDR3 length is 15 residues. Germline assignment: CDR1 MGHRA and CDR2 YSYEKL. CDR3 nucleotides: TGCGCCAGCAGCCTGGGGACAAACTCCTACAATGAGCAGTTCTTC. Translation gives CASSLGTNSYNEQFF.

V and J are TRBV4-2 and TRBJ1-2; D might be TRBD1 (5 bases). With 3 bases removed from V and 8 bases from J, the gap between germline ends came to 13 bases. The CDR3 has 13 amino acids. Per germline, CDR1 LGHNA and CDR2 YNFKEQ. The chain's CDR3 is CASSQGDGRGYTF. Here the CDR3 DNA reads TGTGCCAGCAGCCAGGGGGACGGCCGCGGCTACACCTTC.

The chain links TRBV9 to TRBJ2-1, with TRBD2 matching over 8 bases. The CDR3 runs 18 residues. Germline trimming cut 4 bases from V and 8 bases from J; bases unmatched to any gene: 20. The germline gives CDR1 SGDLS, CDR2 YYNGEE. CDR3 coding DNA: TGTGCCAGCAGCACTAGAAGATCGGGGGGGCGGGTGTGGGATGAGCAGTTCTTC. Translating gives CASSTRRSGGRVWDEQFF.

This chain connects TRBV19 to TRBJ2-1; the D gene is possibly TRBD2 (6 bases). V lost 4 bases, J lost 0 bases, and 16 bases lay in between. Looked up from germline, CDR1 is LNHDA and CDR2 is SQIVND (reference sequence). The CDR3 sequence is 17 residues long. CDR3 DNA: TGTGCCAGTAGTAGGGACTTCTCAACTAGCTCCTACAATGAGCAGTTCTTC. It specifies CASSRDFSTSSYNEQFF.

This clone was found once. The rearrangement links TRBV28 to TRBJ2-7, with unresolved D. The CDR3 length is 13 residues. Per the germline V gene, CDR1 is MDHEN and CDR2 is SYDVKM. V was trimmed by 2 bases and J by 6 bases, leaving 11 bases between them. The CDR3 here is CASSLGRLGEQYF. The CDR3 nucleotides are TGTGCCAGCAGTTTAGGAAGGCTAGGCGAGCAGTACTTC.

This clone was picked up one time. For the CDR3, the DNA is TGTGCCAGCAGTTACCCCTACGGTCCGGTGACTGAAGCTTTCTTT. This encodes CASSYPYGPVTEAFF. The chain joins TRBV6-5 to TRBJ1-1; D ambiguous. The CDR3 is 15 amino acids. Trimming took off 2 bases at V and 5 bases at J, with 15 bases between the two ends. CDR1 is MNHEY, CDR2 SVGAGI, per germline.

This chain links TRBV29-1 with TRBJ2-3; 8 nucleotides align to TRBD2. Germline CDR1 SQVTM, CDR2 ANQGSEA. J gave up 1 base and V 7 bases, and 10 bases lay outside the gene matches. This CDR3 is 15 amino acids long. The CDR3 reads CSEMRSGERTDTQYF. DNA for the CDR3: TGCAGCGAGATGCGTAGCGGGGAGCGCACAGATACGCAGTATTTT.

V is TRBV7-2 and J is TRBJ2-3; 7 bases agree with TRBD2. The CDR3 spans 16 residues. Trimming at V came to 0 bases and at J to 0 bases, leaving 3 bases not matched to a gene. Germline V lookup: CDR1 SGHTA, CDR2 FQGNSA. The CDR3: CASSLAGGRSTDTQYF. The DNA for the CDR3 is TGTGCCAGCAGCTTAGCGGGAGGGCGAAGCACAGATACGCAGTATTTT. Complete variable domain (other parts from reference TRBV7-2 and TRBJ2-3): GAGVSQSPSNKVTEKGKDVELRCDPISGHTALYWYRQSLGQGLEFLIYFQGNSAPDKSGLPSDRFSAERTGGSVSTLTIQRTQQEDSAVYLCASSLAGGRSTDTQYFGPGTRLTVL.

This chain uses TRBV27 with TRBJ2-1; the D gene is possibly TRBD2 (6 bases). The length of the CDR3 is 14 residues. Germline CDR1 and CDR2: MNHEY and SMNVEV (reference sequence). Trimming removed 3 bases from V and 0 bases from J, with 6 bases in between. The CDR3 protein is CASSFGSSYNEQFF. DNA of the CDR3: TGTGCCAGCAGTTTCGGGAGCTCCTACAATGAGCAGTTCTTC.

The gene calls are TRBV28 and TRBJ2-2; D is possibly TRBD2 (6 bases). The CDR3 runs 16 residues. V lost 2 bases and J lost 5, with 15 bases in between. Per germline, CDR1 MDHEN and CDR2 SYDVKM. CDR3 DNA: TGTGCCAGCAGTTTAGGGACTGGATGGTGGACCGGGGAGCTGTTTTTT. It specifies CASSLGTGWWTGELFF.

This clone appeared a few times. This chain links TRBV7-3 with TRBJ1-1, with 7 bases identical to TRBD1. The CDR3 totals 13 residues. V shed 6 bases, J shed 10 bases, and the junction held 11 bases outside the gene matches. Looked up from germline, CDR1 is SGHTA and CDR2 is FQGTGA. The CDR3 sequence: CASRQRAGTAAFF. The DNA of the CDR3 is TGTGCCAGCAGACAAAGGGCAGGGACAGCAGCTTTCTTT.

The rearrangement joins TRBV10-3 to TRBJ2-5; D uncertain. The CDR3 sequence is 13 residues long. The germline V gene has CDR1 ENHRY and CDR2 SYGVKD. The V and J ends lost 3 bases and 1 base respectively, with 6 bases between them. This chain's CDR3 is CAISDGIQETQYF. CDR3 nucleotides: TGTGCCATCAGTGATGGGATCCAAGAGACCCAGTACTTC.

The chain combines TRBV7-9 with TRBJ2-1, with a tentative D call TRBD1 (6 bases). The ends were cut back, 5 bases at V and 0 bases at J, with 14 bases in the middle. The CDR3 loop spans 16 amino acids. The germline CDR1 and CDR2 sequences are SEHNR and FQNEAQ (reference sequence). CDR3 region: CASSKGQLSSYNEQFF. The DNA for the CDR3 is TGTGCCAGCAGCAAAGGACAGCTGAGCTCCTACAATGAGCAGTTCTTC.

The chain uses TRBV7-7 and TRBJ1-5; D unresolved. Trimming left V 1 base short and J 7 bases short, with 8 bases between. The CDR3 length is 13 residues. Germline lookup yields CDR1 SSHAT and CDR2 FNYEAQ (reference sequence). The CDR3 protein is CASSLDFSQPQHF. The DNA of the CDR3 is TGTGCCAGCAGCTTAGACTTCTCCCAGCCCCAGCATTTT.